The 17 T cell receptor beta chains below come from one sample, sequenced in a study of Graves' ophthalmopathy and Graves' hyperthyroidism. TCR beta CDR3 regions were amplified from RNA transcripts. The first round was an RT-PCR with HTBI primers, and the second round was a multiplex PCR. Each CDR3 protein gets one entry after TCRdb re-called the multiplex PCR reads with MiXCR. Here the sample spans approximately 480,000 distinct CDR3 sequences, around an eighth being singletons. Specimen: blood. The receptors stem from a woman aged 30 to 39 with Graves' ophthalmopathy.

In its sample, this clonotype was seen many times. The rearrangement uses TRBV12-3 or TRBV12-4 and TRBJ1-2; perhaps TRBD1 as D (6 bases). V lost 3 bases and J 3 bases, leaving 17 bases between the germline ends. The CDR3 sequence is 16 residues long. The CDR3 loop reads CASSFPSRWGHYGYTF. Written as DNA, the CDR3 is TGTGCCAGCAGTTTTCCCTCTAGGTGGGGGCACTATGGCTACACCTTC.

This clonotype was seen many times. The genes are TRBV18 and TRBJ1-1; no reliable D call. The CDR3 loop spans 16 amino acids. Germline-derived CDR1 and CDR2 are KGHSH and LQKENI. Trimming removed 4 bases from V and 1 base from J, with 16 bases in between. CDR3 sequence reads: CASSHSEVRQNTEAFF. In DNA form, the CDR3 reads TGTGCCAGCTCACACAGCGAAGTGCGCCAGAACACTGAAGCTTTCTTT.

This clonotype was observed at least ten times. The chain links TRBV6-1 to TRBJ1-1; the D gene is possibly TRBD1 (6 bases). The CDR3 is 14 residues long. Germline CDR1 and CDR2: MNHNS and SASEGT. V was cut by 5 bases and J by 1 base, with 11 bases left in between. CDR3 in amino acids: CASSKDRENTEAFF. The CDR3 nucleotides read TGTGCCAGCAGTAAGGACAGAGAGAACACTGAAGCTTTCTTT.

The rearrangement links TRBV11-2 to TRBJ1-1; 9 bases are a match to TRBD1. The CDR3 totals 15 residues. Unmatched junction bases numbered 11, after V lost 5 bases and J lost 7 bases. CDR1 is SGHAT and CDR2 is FQNNGV in the germline V gene. This chain's CDR3 is CASSRTGTGSGEAFF. The CDR3 bases are TGTGCCAGCAGCCGCACCGGGACAGGGTCTGGTGAAGCTTTCTTT. Variable domain in full (rest from reference TRBV11-2 and TRBJ1-1): EAGVAQSPRYKIIEKRQSVAFWCNPISGHATLYWYQQILGQGPKLLIQFQNNGVVDDSQLPKDRFSAERLKGVDSTLKIQPAKLEDSAVYLCASSRTGTGSGEAFFGQGTRLTVV.

This clonotype was counted many times. V usage is TRBV20-1 and J usage is TRBJ2-7; 13 bases fit TRBD2. The CDR3 has 14 amino acids. V lost 5 bases and J lost 2; bases outside the gene matches: 3. CDR1 is DFQATT, CDR2 SNEGSKA, per germline (reference sequence). CDR3 nucleotides: TGCAGTGCTTCCGGGACTAGCGGGACCTACGAGCAGTACTTC. It codes for CSASGTSGTYEQYF.

This clonotype was seen repeatedly, ten times or more. The chain is built from TRBV20-1 and TRBJ2-4; TRBD2 aligns across 9 bases. With 6 bases clipped from V and 0 bases from J, the junction kept 9 bases outside the gene matches. CDR1 and CDR2 from the germline V gene are DFQATT and SNEGSKA (reference sequence). This CDR3 is 16 amino acids long. The CDR3 loop is CSADRLAVLAKNIQYF. Here the CDR3 DNA reads TGCAGTGCGGATCGACTAGCGGTACTAGCCAAAAACATTCAGTACTTC.

This clonotype was seen at least ten times. The chain carries TRBV27 and TRBJ2-7, with D perhaps given as TRBD1 or TRBD2 (5 bases each). From germline, CDR1 is MNHEY and CDR2 SMNVEV (reference sequence). The CDR3 has 15 residues. Trimming left V 5 bases short and J 0 bases short, with 14 bases between. CDR3 in DNA: TGTGCCAGCAGTCTCGGGTGGGGGAGCTCCTACGAGCAGTACTTC. Protein product: CASSLGWGSSYEQYF.

At least ten counts were recorded for this clonotype. The chain combines TRBV27 with TRBJ2-4; D might be TRBD2 (7 bases). V lost 10 bases and J lost 6, with 13 bases in between. This CDR3 comprises 12 residues. CDR1 is MNHEY and CDR2 is SMNVEV in the germline V gene (reference sequence). Here the CDR3 reads CATREGGNIQYF. In DNA form, the CDR3 reads TGTGCCACTAGGGAGGGGGGAAACATTCAGTACTTC.

This clonotype was counted ten times or more. The chain joins TRBV28 to TRBJ2-5, with 10 nucleotides matching TRBD2. The germline gives CDR1 MDHEN, CDR2 SYDVKM. J gave up 5 bases and V 2 bases, and 11 bases lay outside the gene matches. This CDR3 has 17 residues. This CDR3 reads CASSLNPRLAGAETQYF. The CDR3 DNA reads TGTGCCAGCAGTTTAAATCCCCGGCTAGCGGGGGCTGAGACCCAGTACTTC.

This clonotype was detected ten times or more. The V gene is TRBV13, the J gene TRBJ2-7; the D gene is possibly TRBD2 (5 bases). Trimming removed 7 bases from V and 4 bases from J, with 11 bases in between. Germline CDR1 and CDR2: PRHDT and FYEKMQ (reference sequence). The CDR3 has 12 amino acids. The DNA for the CDR3 is TGTGCCAGCACCAAGTCGGGGTACGAGCAGTACTTC. Its translation: CASTKSGYEQYF.

This clonotype came up many times. The junction departs from germline at one end; a sequencing error may be responsible. The genes are TRBV7-7 and TRBJ2-7, with a tentative D call TRBD2 (6 bases). The CDR3 is 13 amino acids. From germline, CDR1 is SSHAT and CDR2 FNYEAQ (reference sequence). The CDR3 is CASSRREMGEQYF. As DNA, the CDR3 is TGTGCTAGCAGCCGCCGGGAGATGGGGGAGCAGTACTTC. Filled out from reference TRBV7-7 and TRBJ2-7, the complete variable domain reads GAGVSQSPRYKVTKRGQDVTLRCDPISSHATLYWYQQALGQGPEFLTYFNYEAQPDKSGLPSDRFSAERPEGSISTLTIQRTEQRDSAMYRCASSRREMGEQYFGPGTRLTVT.

This clonotype was seen ten or more times. The CDR3 region is CASSLGPRGPYGYTF. In nucleotides, the CDR3 is TGTGCCAGCAGTTTAGGTCCCAGGGGGCCCTATGGCTACACCTTC. The V and J genes are TRBV12-3 or TRBV12-4 and TRBJ1-2; TRBD1 agrees at 8 bases. There are 15 residues in the CDR3. After removal of 1 base from V and 4 bases from J, the junction contained 5 bases not matched to a gene.

The table lists this clonotype with many counts. The chain links TRBV20-1 to TRBJ2-7; 8 bases agree with TRBD2. The V and J ends lost 6 bases and 4 bases, in that order; junction bases with no gene match: 17. The CDR3 is 16 residues long. Germline V gene data show CDR1 as DFQATT and CDR2 as SNEGSKA (reference sequence). CDR3 residues: CSAPAASGPRGYEQYF. For the CDR3, the DNA is TGCAGTGCCCCGGCCGCTAGCGGGCCAAGAGGTTACGAGCAGTACTTC.

This clonotype was detected only a few times. This could be a read error, since a much larger clone is one nucleotide away. V usage is TRBV7-2 and J usage is TRBJ1-1; weak D call: TRBD1 (5 bases). The CDR3 covers 12 residues. Germline V gene data show CDR1 as SGHTA and CDR2 as FQGNSA. CDR3 sequence: CASSSQGTEACF. In nucleotides, the CDR3 is TGTGCCAGCAGCTCGCAGGGCACTGAAGCTTGCTTT.

At least ten counts were recorded for this clonotype. The chain carries TRBV13 and TRBJ2-7, with TRBD1 matching over 8 bases. The CDR3 spans 14 residues. Per germline, CDR1 PRHDT and CDR2 FYEKMQ (reference sequence). The ends lost 5 bases at V and 3 bases at J; junction bases unmatched: 6. The CDR3 region is CASSPTDRDYEQYF. CDR3 DNA: TGTGCCAGCAGCCCCACGGACAGGGACTACGAGCAGTACTTC.

This clonotype appeared many times. This chain joins TRBV27 and TRBJ2-7; 12 positions agree with TRBD2. The V gene's germline CDR1 is MNHEY and CDR2 SMNVEV (reference sequence). The CDR3 is 15 residues long. Losses at the gene ends were 3 bases for V and 4 bases for J; bases not matched to a gene: 4. The DNA of the CDR3 is TGTGCCAGCAGTTTGACTAGCGGGAGCGGGTACGAGCAGTACTTC. Translation gives CASSLTSGSGYEQYF.

In this sample, this clonotype turned up many times. The chain links TRBV28 to TRBJ1-1; maybe TRBD1 (5 bases). Trimming cost V 3 bases and J 2 bases, with 10 bases left between them. The CDR3 consists of 14 residues. From germline, CDR1 is MDHEN and CDR2 SYDVKM. The CDR3 sequence is CASSFPGGNTEAFF. The CDR3 DNA reads as TGTGCCAGCAGTTTCCCCGGGGGAAACACTGAAGCTTTCTTT.